This T cell receptor beta chain was profiled in a study of CD8 T cells in ankylosing spondylitis. Germline CDR1 DFQATT, CDR2 SNEGSKA (reference sequence). The V gene lost 0 bases and the J gene lost 5 bases, with 13 bases spanning the gap. The CDR3 extends over 14 amino acids. Generation of TCR beta libraries employed quantitative 5'-RACE incorporating molecular barcodes. TCRdb re-derived calls from the 5' RACE reads in MiXCR, one entry per CDR3 protein. Of 470,000 or so distinct CDR3 sequences listed, 25% to 30% are singletons. Whole-study results and caveats: Typical of ankylosing spondylitis blood, it appeared, was a TCR beta motif of eight highly homologous variants. Previous work reported some of these motif variants in the synovial fluid and blood of reactive arthritis. The clones that were linked to disease were reported to be significantly enriched in matched synovial fluid samples from ankylosing spondylitis patients.

A word on this clonotype: What it recognizes is unknown.

The V call is TRBV20-1, the J call TRBJ1-1; D gene ambiguous. This TCR was sampled from a male donor with ankylosing spondylitis. The source material was blood, either unsorted or a sorted T cell fraction (not recorded which). The CDR3 bases are TGCAGTGCTAGAGATCGGAGGGTGGGGACTGAAGCTTTCTTT. Protein: CSARDRRVGTEAFF.